This T cell receptor beta chain was found in a study of blood T cell repertoires in COVID-19. Turning to the study itself: Collection of acute and convalescent COVID-19 samples took place in the United States, Italy and Spain. Nucleic acid was either cDNA or gDNA, and it came from T cells, B-cell-depleted T cells, or PBMCs.

After removal of 6 bases from V and 4 bases from J, the junction contained 12 bases not matched to a gene. The CDR3 runs 16 residues. CDR1 and CDR2 (germline): MNHNS, SASEGT. Original data processing: Amplified reference gene primers provided the basis for estimating nucleated cell counts. Data came from immunoSEQ multiplex PCR; TCRdb stores just in-frame clones and leaves some out. That table supplies the V and J calls and clone size; D and trimming were determined from the DNA. Of some 69,000 clones listed, 65% to 85% are singletons. This sequence originates from an older woman with acute or convalescent COVID-19. The sample comprised peripheral blood. V is TRBV6-1 and J is TRBJ1-3; 7 bases map to TRBD1. CDR3 coding DNA: TGTGCCAGCAGGGAAAAAGCAGGGGGAGACGGAAACACCATATATTTT. Amino acids: CASREKAGGDGNTIYF.